The 29 T cell receptor beta chains below all came from one sample that was sequenced in a study of human T cells and chemical hapten exposure. MiXCR, applied by TCRdb to the RACE reads, yields one record per CDR3 protein. The data contain about 30,000 distinct CDR3 sequences, 4.5% to 7.5% of them singletons. Noted time point: patch test 3, about 24 weeks after DPC sensitization. Indicated treatment: therapeutic diphenylcyclopropenone sensitization with weekly scalp DPC. The specimen comprised whole blood, sampled in connection with sensitization to the hapten diphenylcyclopropenone (DPC). All receptors derive from a young man with alopecia areata. Some clones in this sample may be carry-over from other donors' samples.

This clonotype showed up many times. The chain employs TRBV12-3 or TRBV12-4 and TRBJ1-6; 7 bases line up with TRBD1. This CDR3 contains 15 residues. The V and J ends lost 5 bases and 8 bases, in that order; junction bases with no gene match: 9. The CDR3 is CASSPPGQSYSPLHF. CDR3 DNA: TGTGCCAGCAGTCCCCCGGGACAGTCATATTCACCCCTCCACTTT.

This clonotype was counted many times. This chain uses TRBV12-3 or TRBV12-4 with TRBJ2-3; the D is unclear. The CDR3 sequence is 12 residues long. The ends were cut back, 0 bases at V and 9 bases at J, with 7 bases in the middle. The CDR3 DNA follows: TGTGCCAGCAGTTTAGCCCTTATCACGCAGTATTTT. Translation: CASSLALITQYF.

This clonotype showed up many times. The CDR3 spells CSAREKGLQASNEQFF. For the CDR3, the DNA is TGCAGTGCTAGGGAAAAGGGACTCCAAGCAAGCAATGAGCAGTTCTTC. The chain joins TRBV20-1 to TRBJ2-1, with a possible D match to TRBD2 (6 bases). Looked up from germline, CDR1 is DFQATT and CDR2 is SNEGSKA (reference sequence). V was clipped by 3 bases and J by 6 bases, with 21 bases between them. The CDR3 covers 16 residues.

This clonotype was observed many times. The chain joins TRBV9 to TRBJ2-3, with 8 positions matching TRBD1. The CDR3 totals 14 residues. CDR1 is SGDLS, CDR2 YYNGEE, per germline. The ends lost 3 bases at V and 2 bases at J; junction bases unmatched: 2. Written as DNA, the CDR3 is TGTGCCAGCAGCGGGACAGGGAACACAGATACGCAGTATTTT. It translates to CASSGTGNTDTQYF.

This clonotype was counted ten times or more. In nucleotides, the CDR3 is TGTGCCAGCAGCGCCACAGGGGGATCGGACAAAAACATTCAGTACTTC. Amino acids: CASSATGGSDKNIQYF. V is TRBV7-9 and J is TRBJ2-4; 8 nucleotides agree with TRBD1. V shed 5 bases and J 3 bases; nucleotides not matched to a gene: 9. Looked up from germline, CDR1 is SEHNR and CDR2 is FQNEAQ (reference sequence). The CDR3 is made up of 16 amino acids.

This clonotype was counted many times. The rearrangement joins TRBV7-9 to TRBJ2-6, with D tentatively TRBD2 (6 bases). The CDR3 spans 19 residues. V lost 4 bases and J 0 bases, leaving 19 bases between the germline ends. Per the germline V gene, CDR1 is SEHNR and CDR2 is FQNEAQ (reference sequence). CDR3 coding DNA: TGTGCCAGCAGCTCGCGGGACTTGAGGGGCTACTCTGGGGCCAACGTCCTGACTTTC. It yields the protein CASSSRDLRGYSGANVLTF.

This clonotype has a count of ten or more. The chain employs TRBV20-1 and TRBJ2-7; 13 positions agree with TRBD2. Germline V gene sequence: CDR1 DFQATT, CDR2 SNEGSKA (reference sequence). The CDR3 sequence is 13 residues long. Trimming removed 5 bases from V and 5 bases from J; junction bases left unmatched: 3. The CDR3 nucleotides are TGCAGTGCTCGGACTAGCGGGAGTCACGAGCAGTACTTC. It encodes CSARTSGSHEQYF.

The sample holds many counts of this clonotype. V usage is TRBV6-2 or TRBV6-3 and J usage is TRBJ2-3, with D perhaps being TRBD1 or TRBD2 (5 bases each). The CDR3 extends over 14 amino acids. Germline lookup yields CDR1 MNHEY and CDR2 SVGEGT. V was trimmed by 5 bases and J by 6 bases, leaving 15 bases between them. For the CDR3, the DNA is TGTGCCAGCAGTCCCGGGACCCCAGCCGATACGCAGTATTTT. Amino acid sequence: CASSPGTPADTQYF.

This clonotype was picked up many times. The V and J genes are TRBV29-1 and TRBJ1-5, with 7 bases fitting TRBD1. This CDR3 spans 12 amino acids. V lost 6 bases, J lost 5 bases, and 4 bases stayed unmatched. Germline CDR1 SQVTM, CDR2 ANQGSEA. CDR3 nucleotides: TGCAGCGTATGGGACAGCGATCAGCCCCAGCATTTT. It codes for CSVWDSDQPQHF.

In its sample, this clonotype was seen many times. The chain has TRBV3-1 and TRBJ2-7; tentatively, D is TRBD1 or TRBD2 (5 bases each). V shed 2 bases and J shed 12 bases, with 17 bases lying between them. Germline loops: CDR1 LGHDT, CDR2 YNNKEL (reference sequence). This CDR3 contains 13 residues. The CDR3 is CASSQTRDGQVYF. The CDR3 DNA sequence: TGTGCCAGCAGCCAAACCCGGGACGGCCAGGTGTACTTC.

This clonotype has a count of ten or more. This rearrangement joins TRBV6-1 to TRBJ2-7; D remains unclear. Germline values: CDR1 MNHNS, CDR2 SASEGT. This CDR3 comprises 14 residues. V dropped 4 bases and J dropped 0 bases, with 10 bases sitting between them. The CDR3, as DNA: TGTGCCAGCAGTGCAGAAAGTTTCTCCTACGAGCAGTACTTC. Protein product: CASSAESFSYEQYF.

This clonotype was counted only a few times. The chain is built from TRBV6-2 or TRBV6-3 and TRBJ2-5; no definite D call. Trimming shortened V by 6 bases and J by 0 bases, and 2 bases separated the two germline ends. Germline assignment: CDR1 MNHEY and CDR2 SVGEGT. The CDR3 length is 11 residues. The CDR3 DNA follows: TGTGCCAGCAGACACCAAGAGACCCAGTACTTC. Translated: CASRHQETQYF.

This clonotype was detected many times. The CDR3, as DNA: TGTGCCTGGGACAGGGCCGAAGCTTTCTTT. It specifies CAWDRAEAFF. The chain has TRBV30 and TRBJ1-1, with 7 bases identical to TRBD1. The germline V gene has CDR1 GTSNPN and CDR2 SVGIG (reference sequence). After removal of 5 bases from V and 8 bases from J, the junction contained 2 bases not matched to a gene. This CDR3 has 10 residues.

In this sample, this clonotype turned up many times. Because the CDR3's place on the DNA is in doubt, the DNA is left out and the CDR3 is given as listed by TCRdb. The chain has TRBV7-9 and TRBJ2-7. The CDR3 is 19 amino acids long, termini counted. Per the germline V gene, CDR1 is SEHNR and CDR2 is FQNEAQ (reference sequence). The CDR3: CATMYLCASSPYAVEEQYF.

Many counts were recorded for this clonotype. This rearrangement joins TRBV11-2 to TRBJ1-3; D is unclear. Trimming removed 1 base from V and 0 bases from J, with 7 bases in between. The CDR3 runs to 15 residues. Germline V gene data show CDR1 as SGHAT and CDR2 as FQNNGV. The CDR3 protein is CASSLGINSGNTIYF. As DNA, the CDR3 is TGTGCCAGCAGCTTAGGGATCAACTCTGGAAACACCATATATTTT.

At least ten counts were recorded for this clonotype. The genes are TRBV29-1 and TRBJ1-1; D is undetermined. The length of the CDR3 is 14 residues. Germline V CDR1 and CDR2: SQVTM, ANQGSEA. Trimming shortened V by 6 bases and J by 3 bases, and 17 bases separated the two germline ends. The CDR3 nucleotides read TGCAGCGTCTCAATATCGGGAGAGGACACTGAAGCTTTCTTT. Protein sequence: CSVSISGEDTEAFF.

This clonotype has a count of ten or more. CDR3 protein: CASSIGAGTSTDTQYF. CDR3 sequence (DNA): TGTGCCAGCAGCATCGGGGCGGGGACTAGCACAGATACGCAGTATTTT. V gene TRBV6-5 combines with J gene TRBJ2-3; D is possibly TRBD2 (6 bases). The CDR3 contains 16 residues. The germline V gene encodes CDR1 MNHEY and CDR2 SVGAGI. The ends were cut back, 6 bases at V and 0 bases at J, with 16 bases in the middle.

This clonotype has ten or more counts. The rearrangement joins TRBV29-1 to TRBJ2-5; D is ambiguous. V was pared by 2 bases and J by 1 base, with 14 bases between. Germline assignment: CDR1 SQVTM and CDR2 ANQGSEA. CDR3 size: 15 residues. CDR3 nucleotide sequence: TGCAGCGTTGAATTTCCCGCCACCTCCCAAGAGACCCAGTACTTC. Amino acids: CSVEFPATSQETQYF. Full variable domain (rest looked up from reference TRBV29-1 and TRBJ2-5): SAVISQKPSRDICQRGTSLTIQCQVDSQVTMMFWYRQQPGQSLTLIATANQGSEATYESGFVIDKFPISRPNLTFSTLTVSNMSPEDSSIYLCSVEFPATSQETQYFGPGTRLLVL.

With respect to this clonotype: This may be a read error: a much more frequent sequence differs by one nucleotide. The genes are TRBV5-6 and TRBJ1-1, with a tentative D call TRBD1 (5 bases). V gave up 4 bases and J gave up 0 bases, with 13 bases separating them. Germline V gene lookup returns CDR1 SGHDT and CDR2 YYEEEE. CDR3 size: 15 residues. The CDR3: CASSPGLSMNTEAFF. The DNA for the CDR3 is TGTGCCAGCAGCCCGGGACTCAGCATGAACACTGAAGCTTTCTTT.

This clonotype has ten or more counts. The chain couples TRBV20-1 to TRBJ1-1, with a weak D call TRBD1 (5 bases). The V end was cut by 3 bases, the J end by 2 bases, with 16 bases between. Germline-derived CDR1 and CDR2 are DFQATT and SNEGSKA (reference sequence). This CDR3 spans 15 amino acids. The CDR3 spells CSASRPNQGNTEAFF. The CDR3, as DNA: TGCAGTGCTAGTCGGCCCAATCAGGGAAACACTGAAGCTTTCTTT.

The gene calls are TRBV29-1 and TRBJ2-1; TRBD1 or TRBD2 may be the D gene (5 bases each). The V and J ends lost 5 bases and 0 bases respectively, with 11 bases between them. This CDR3 spans 14 amino acids. Germline V gene data show CDR1 as SQVTM and CDR2 as ANQGSEA. Written as DNA, the CDR3 is TGCAGCGTTTTGAGGGGCTCCTCCTACAATGAGCAGTTCTTC. Its protein product is CSVLRGSSYNEQFF.

This clonotype was seen at least ten times. V is TRBV11-3 and J is TRBJ1-2, with D perhaps TRBD1 (5 bases). V lost 5 bases, J lost 3 bases, and 10 bases lay in between. The CDR3 has 13 residues. Germline V CDR1 and CDR2: SGHNT, YENEEA. CDR3 sequence: CASSTTAYYGYTF. The CDR3 bases are TGTGCCAGCAGCACGACAGCCTACTATGGCTACACCTTC.

This clonotype showed up many times. The rearrangement links TRBV7-9 to TRBJ2-7, with a tentative D call TRBD2 (6 bases). Germline lookup yields CDR1 SEHNR and CDR2 FQNEAQ (reference sequence). Trimming cost V 4 bases and J 1 base, with 17 bases left between them. The CDR3 sequence is 16 residues long. In DNA, the CDR3 is TGTGCCAGCAGCTCATCCCCGGACTACTTATCCTACGAGCAGTACTTC. Encoded protein: CASSSSPDYLSYEQYF. Looking up the rest from reference TRBV7-9 and TRBJ2-7 gives the full variable domain: DTGVSQNPRHKITKRGQNVTFRCDPISEHNRLYWYRQTLGQGPEFLTYFQNEAQLEKSRLLSDRFSAERPKGSFSTLEIQRTEQGDSAMYLCASSSSPDYLSYEQYFGPGTRLTVT.

This clonotype has a count of ten or more. The chain combines TRBV6-2 or TRBV6-3 with TRBJ2-7; TRBD1 aligns across 10 bases. The CDR3 runs 15 residues. Germline CDR1 is MNHEY and CDR2 is SVGEGT. V dropped 6 bases and J dropped 3; count of bases not matched to a gene: 8. The CDR3 DNA sequence: TGTGCCAGCAGCTCCCGGGACAGGGGAGTCTACGAGCAGTACTTC. Its protein product is CASSSRDRGVYEQYF.

This clonotype was picked up many times. This chain uses TRBV12-3 or TRBV12-4 with TRBJ2-3, with 8 nucleotides matching TRBD2. The CDR3 is made up of 15 amino acids. Trimming removed 3 bases from V and 3 bases from J; junction bases left unmatched: 5. For the CDR3, the DNA is TGTGCCAGCAGTTTTGGCGGGGGGCCTACAGATACGCAGTATTTT. This codes for CASSFGGGPTDTQYF.

This clonotype has at least ten counts. The chain recombines TRBV20-1 with TRBJ1-6, with D possibly matching TRBD1 (6 bases). This CDR3 spans 14 amino acids. Germline CDR1 and CDR2: DFQATT and SNEGSKA (reference sequence). Trimming stripped 0 bases from V and 8 bases from J, with 11 bases between. The CDR3 loop reads CSARDPGADSPLHF. DNA for the CDR3: TGCAGTGCTAGAGACCCAGGGGCGGATTCACCCCTCCACTTT.

This clonotype was seen ten or more times. The chain uses TRBV5-1 and TRBJ1-1; maybe TRBD1 (6 bases). Germline CDR1 reads SGHRS; CDR2 reads YFSETQ. Trimming took off 4 bases at V and 1 base at J, with 8 bases between the two ends. The CDR3 totals 13 residues. CDR3 residues: CASSMGQNTEAFF. CDR3 bases: TGCGCCAGCAGCATGGGACAGAACACTGAAGCTTTCTTT.

In its sample, this clonotype was seen many times. The J gene is TRBJ1-6, the V gene TRBV2; TRBD1 is a possible D gene (6 bases). Trimming removed 6 bases from V and 8 bases from J, with 14 bases in between. The CDR3 loop spans 14 amino acids. Germline-derived CDR1 and CDR2 are SNHLY and FYNNEI. For the CDR3, the DNA is TGTGCCAGCAGGCCACAGGGATCGGATTCACCCCTCCACTTT. Its translation is CASRPQGSDSPLHF.

This clonotype showed up many times. The chain employs TRBV9 and TRBJ1-6, with D tentatively TRBD1 (6 bases). Germline loops: CDR1 SGDLS, CDR2 YYNGEE. Trimming shortened V by 0 bases and J by 10 bases, and 11 bases separated the two germline ends. The CDR3 is 14 amino acids. As DNA, the CDR3 is TGTGCCAGCAGCGTAGACAGGGATCGGTCACCCCTCCACTTT. It specifies CASSVDRDRSPLHF.